Listed here is a single TCR beta chain. The data were taken from a study of blood T cell repertoires in COVID-19. CDR3 size: 14 residues. In germline, CDR1 is SGHRS, CDR2 YFSETQ. V gave up 2 bases and J gave up 8 bases, with 13 bases separating them. Profiling relied on immunoSEQ multiplex PCR, and the TCRdb table lists in-frame clones only, not all of them. The sample lists approximately 390,000 clones, about 87% seen once, with about 2% in the top ten. The sequence was obtained from a woman aged 55-70 years with COVID-19, enrolled during active disease. The specimen was peripheral blood. The V gene is TRBV5-1, the J gene TRBJ1-4, with no clear D. The CDR3 sequence is CASSLPGGGEKLFF. CDR3 coding DNA: TGCGCCAGCAGCTTACCGGGAGGAGGGGAAAAACTGTTTTTT.